Presented here are 26 T cell receptor beta chains from one specimen sequenced in a study of shared T cell receptors in the human thymus. TCRdb keeps only in-frame clones here, not all; method: immunoSEQ multiplex PCR. The sample comprises approximately 730,000 clones, roughly 85% of which are singletons, and roughly 0.01% rests with the top ten. These records were also assigned to another study, of human thymus T cells.

The material sequenced was thymocytes. These receptors were obtained from a girl less than two years old with a congenital heart defect.

V usage is TRBV28 and J usage is TRBJ1-6; D ambiguous. Germline CDR1 MDHEN, CDR2 SYDVKM. V was trimmed by 5 bases and J by 10 bases, leaving 9 bases between them. The CDR3 is 12 amino acids. The CDR3 here is CASSTPVSPLHF. DNA of the CDR3: TGTGCCAGCAGTACCCCAGTCTCACCCCTCCACTTT.

This chain joins TRBV20-1 and TRBJ1-1; D uncertain. Trimming stripped 5 bases from V and 11 bases from J, with 15 bases between. The CDR3 has 11 residues. The germline CDR1 and CDR2 sequences are DFQATT and SNEGSKA (reference sequence). The chain's CDR3 is CSAPSGHQAFF. The CDR3, as DNA: TGCAGTGCTCCTAGCGGGCATCAGGCTTTCTTT.

This chain connects TRBV12-5 to TRBJ2-4; TRBD1 is a possible D gene (5 bases). The CDR3 is 16 amino acids. Trimming shortened V by 8 bases and J by 1 base, and 18 bases separated the two germline ends. The germline V gene has CDR1 LGHNT and CDR2 FRNRAP. Here the CDR3 reads CASLPPGNNAKNIQYF. CDR3 nucleotides: TGTGCTAGTCTTCCCCCAGGGAATAATGCCAAAAACATTCAGTACTTC.

This clone came up a few times. The rearrangement links TRBV28 to TRBJ1-2; D ambiguous. The CDR3 contains 13 residues. Trimming cost V 8 bases and J 6 bases, with 16 bases left between them. The germline V gene encodes CDR1 MDHEN and CDR2 SYDVKM. The CDR3 reads CASHSYPLNGYTF. The CDR3 coding sequence is TGTGCCAGCCACTCTTACCCCTTAAATGGCTACACCTTC.

The V gene is TRBV28, the J gene TRBJ1-5; no reliable D call. The CDR3 runs to 15 residues. Germline CDR1 reads MDHEN; CDR2 reads SYDVKM. Trimming stripped 5 bases from V and 1 base from J, with 12 bases between. CDR3 in amino acids: CASSSAAVSNQPQHF. CDR3 sequence (DNA): TGTGCCAGCAGTAGCGCGGCCGTGAGCAATCAGCCCCAGCATTTT. Full variable domain (remainder filled in from reference TRBV28 and TRBJ1-5): DVKVTQSSRYLVKRTGEKVFLECVQDMDHENMFWYRQDPGLGLRLIYFSYDVKMKEKGDIPEGYSVSREKKERFSLILESASTNQTSMYLCASSSAAVSNQPQHFGDGTRLSIL.

The chain has TRBV10-3 and TRBJ2-5, with D perhaps matching TRBD1 (6 bases). Germline lookup yields CDR1 ENHRY and CDR2 SYGVKD. V was cut by 6 bases and J by 2 bases, with 16 bases left in between. CDR3 size: 15 residues. The CDR3 DNA is TGTGCCATCAGATCCGGGACAAGGAGGCAAGAGACCCAGTACTTC. Translated, it gives CAIRSGTRRQETQYF.

This clone was counted a few times. The chain recombines TRBV7-8 with TRBJ2-7, with D maybe TRBD1 (6 bases). Trimming left V 2 bases short and J 4 bases short, with 9 bases between. The germline V gene encodes CDR1 SGHVS and CDR2 FQNEAQ. CDR3 length: 13 amino acids. CDR3 region: CASSLKGGYEQYF. The CDR3 DNA is TGTGCCAGCAGCTTAAAAGGGGGATACGAGCAGTACTTC.

The CDR3 region has the DNA TGTGCCGGCCGGGACAGGGGCGCTGAAGCTTTCTTT. This codes for CAGRDRGAEAFF. The gene calls are TRBV7-2 and TRBJ1-1; TRBD1 agrees at 10 bases. CDR1 is SGHTA and CDR2 is FQGNSA in the germline V gene. This CDR3 has 12 amino acids. V shed 11 bases, J shed 6 bases, and the junction held 6 bases outside the gene matches.

The V gene is TRBV7-3, the J gene TRBJ2-1, with a possible D match to TRBD1 (6 bases). Trimming took off 1 base at V and 3 bases at J, with 22 bases between the two ends. Per germline, CDR1 SGHTA and CDR2 FQGTGA. This CDR3 is built from 19 residues. DNA of the CDR3: TGTGCCAGCAGCTTAAGGCCCCCAGGGGCGACGCTATACTACAATGAGCAGTTCTTC. It codes for CASSLRPPGATLYYNEQFF.

There are a few counts of this clone. The J gene is TRBJ2-3, the V gene TRBV19, with D perhaps matching TRBD2 (6 bases). Per the germline V gene, CDR1 is LNHDA and CDR2 is SQIVND (reference sequence). V was clipped by 2 bases and J by 3 bases, with 9 bases between them. There are 14 residues in the CDR3. CDR3 coding DNA: TGTGCCAGTAGTATACTTGGAGGGACAGATACGCAGTATTTT. Encoded protein: CASSILGGTDTQYF.

V gene TRBV28 combines with J gene TRBJ2-6; TRBD2 matches 7 bases. Trimming removed 7 bases from V and 6 bases from J; junction bases left unmatched: 24. The CDR3 totals 20 residues. Germline-derived CDR1 and CDR2 are MDHEN and SYDVKM. The CDR3, as DNA: TGTGCCAGCAACGGGTATAGGCCGGGACTAACATTTTTTATGGCCAACGTCCTGACTTTC. Its translation: CASNGYRPGLTFFMANVLTF.

The chain combines TRBV4-1 with TRBJ1-4; TRBD1 aligns across 12 bases. V trimming: 3 bases; J trimming: 2 bases; junction bases outside the gene matches: 10. This CDR3 is 19 amino acids long. CDR1 and CDR2 (germline): MGHRA, YSYEKL. CDR3 protein: CASSHLRDRGRGTNEKLFF. CDR3 bases: TGCGCCAGCAGCCACCTCCGGGACAGGGGGCGCGGGACTAATGAAAAACTGTTTTTT.

This chain connects TRBV30 to TRBJ1-1; D not resolved. The CDR3 totals 16 residues. Germline V gives CDR1 GTSNPN, CDR2 SVGIG (reference sequence). V was shortened by 0 bases and J by 7 bases, with 21 bases between the two germline ends. The CDR3 region is CAWSVHWATRNGEAFF. DNA of the CDR3: TGTGCCTGGAGTGTACACTGGGCAACTCGGAATGGTGAAGCTTTCTTT.

The rearrangement links TRBV4-3 to TRBJ1-2; the D gene is possibly TRBD1 (5 bases). The germline V gene encodes CDR1 LGHNA and CDR2 YSLEER. Trimming removed 1 base from V and 7 bases from J, with 22 bases in between. The CDR3 consists of 17 residues. The CDR3 loop is CASSQAAWGETYGGYTF. The CDR3 nucleotides are TGCGCCAGCAGCCAAGCAGCCTGGGGGGAGACTTATGGTGGCTACACCTTC.

The rearrangement joins TRBV2 to TRBJ1-3; a possible D gene is TRBD1 (5 bases). The CDR3 is 13 residues long. The V and J ends lost 8 bases and 2 bases respectively, with 10 bases between them. Germline CDR1 reads SNHLY; CDR2 reads FYNNEI. CDR3 residues: CASGQGTGNTIYF. The CDR3 nucleotides are TGTGCCAGCGGGCAGGGCACTGGAAACACCATATATTTT.

V usage is TRBV7-2 and J usage is TRBJ1-2; 11 positions match TRBD1. Germline lookup yields CDR1 SGHTA and CDR2 FQGNSA. CDR3 size: 15 residues. The junction had 2 bases not matched to a gene; V was cut back by 0 bases and J by 5 bases. CDR3 DNA sequence: TGTGCCAGCAGCTTAGCGCGGGACAGGGGGTATGGCTACACCTTC. It is translated as CASSLARDRGYGYTF.

This chain uses TRBV7-2 with TRBJ1-3; no reliable D call. Trimming stripped 2 bases from V and 3 bases from J, with 11 bases between. This CDR3 comprises 15 residues. The germline CDR1 and CDR2 sequences are SGHTA and FQGNSA. The CDR3, as DNA: TGTGCCAGCAGCTTACTGACCGGGAATGGAAACACCATATATTTT. Its translation is CASSLLTGNGNTIYF.

This sequence joins TRBV7-6 and TRBJ2-7, with 10 bases lining up with TRBD1. With V trimmed by 5 bases and J by 1 base, 11 bases remained unmatched. Germline CDR1 and CDR2: SGHVS and FNYEAQ. The length of the CDR3 is 17 residues. CDR3 sequence reads: CASSPRPWDRGSYEQYF. The DNA of the CDR3 is TGTGCCAGCAGCCCGAGACCTTGGGACAGGGGTTCCTACGAGCAGTACTTC. Using reference TRBV7-6 and TRBJ2-7 for the parts outside the CDR3, the full variable domain is GAGVSQSPRYKVTKRGQDVALRCDPISGHVSLYWYRQALGQGPEFLTYFNYEAQQDKSGLPNDRFSAERPEGSISTLTIQRTEQRDSAMYRCASSPRPWDRGSYEQYFGPGTRLTVT.

The V gene is TRBV5-6, the J gene TRBJ2-3; 7 nucleotides line up with TRBD2. V lost 2 bases, J lost 2 bases, and 2 bases stayed unmatched. Germline values: CDR1 SGHDT, CDR2 YYEEEE. There are 14 residues in the CDR3. The CDR3 DNA is TGTGCCAGCAGCTTAGCGGGGCCCACAGATACGCAGTATTTT. Its protein product is CASSLAGPTDTQYF. The variable domain in full, with the rest retrieved from reference TRBV5-6 and TRBJ2-3, is DAGVTQSPTHLIKTRGQQVTLRCSPKSGHDTVSWYQQALGQGPQFIFQYYEEEERQRGNFPDRFSGHQFPNYSSELNVNALLLGDSALYLCASSLAGPTDTQYFGPGTRLTVL.

This chain connects TRBV14 to TRBJ2-1, with TRBD2 matching over 12 bases. Germline assignment: CDR1 SGHDN and CDR2 FVKESK. CDR3 length equals 19 residues. After removal of 2 bases from V and 0 bases from J, the junction contained 8 bases not matched to a gene. Here the CDR3 reads CASSQTLLAGGSSYNEQFF. The CDR3 DNA sequence: TGTGCCAGCAGCCAAACGCTACTAGCGGGGGGCTCCTCCTACAATGAGCAGTTCTTC.

The genes are TRBV7-9 and TRBJ2-6; D unresolved. V was shortened by 2 bases and J by 1 base, with 6 bases between the two germline ends. CDR3 length equals 15 residues. Per the germline V gene, CDR1 is SEHNR and CDR2 is FQNEAQ (reference sequence). The CDR3 coding sequence is TGTGCCAGCAGCTTACCCGGGTCTGGGGCCAACGTCCTGACTTTC. Amino acids: CASSLPGSGANVLTF. Variable domain in full (rest from reference TRBV7-9 and TRBJ2-6): DTGVSQNPRHKITKRGQNVTFRCDPISEHNRLYWYRQTLGQGPEFLTYFQNEAQLEKSRLLSDRFSAERPKGSFSTLEIQRTEQGDSAMYLCASSLPGSGANVLTFGAGSRLTVL.

V and J are TRBV28 and TRBJ1-3, with 7 bases that match TRBD1. The CDR3 consists of 19 residues. Germline V CDR1 and CDR2: MDHEN, SYDVKM. Trimming cost V 7 bases and J 8 bases; bases outside gene matches: 26. This chain's CDR3 is CASNDRTVSSGGQADTIYF. In DNA, the CDR3 is TGTGCCAGCAACGACCGGACAGTTAGTTCAGGAGGACAGGCGGACACCATATATTTT.

This clone was seen a few times. The chain employs TRBV6-5 and TRBJ1-4, with no clear D. The CDR3 is made up of 13 amino acids. V gave up 4 bases and J gave up 8 bases, with 11 bases separating them. CDR1 MNHEY and CDR2 SVGAGI come from the germline V gene. CDR3 region: CASSSEGSEKLFF. The CDR3 nucleotides read TGTGCCAGCAGTTCGGAGGGAAGCGAAAAACTGTTTTTT.

The chain's CDR3 is CASSFRRVLGNTIYF. DNA of the CDR3: TGTGCCAGCAGCTTCCGCCGGGTTCTCGGGAACACCATATATTTT. This chain links TRBV5-6 with TRBJ1-3; D is unclear. The CDR3 contains 15 residues. V gave up 2 bases and J gave up 7 bases, with 16 bases separating them. From germline, CDR1 is SGHDT and CDR2 YYEEEE.

The V call is TRBV6-4, the J call TRBJ2-1; a weak D match, TRBD2 (6 bases). V was pared by 11 bases and J by 0 bases, with 14 bases between. The germline gives CDR1 MRHNA, CDR2 SNTAGT. This CDR3 spans 14 amino acids. CDR3 in DNA: TGTGCCGCTGAGGGGCGGGGCTCCTACAATGAGCAGTTCTTC. This sequence encodes CAAEGRGSYNEQFF.

A few counts support this clone. V gene TRBV7-9 combines with J gene TRBJ1-1, with TRBD1 matching 7 bases. V shed 5 bases, J shed 5 bases, and the junction held 11 bases outside the gene matches. The CDR3 spans 15 residues. Germline V gene lookup returns CDR1 SEHNR and CDR2 FQNEAQ (reference sequence). The CDR3 protein is CASSIGTVSRTEAFF. The CDR3 DNA reads as TGTGCCAGCAGCATAGGGACAGTTTCTAGGACTGAAGCTTTCTTT.